Listed here are 27 T cell receptor beta chains from one sample, sequenced in a study of response to subunit inactivated influenza vaccine. TCRdb independently ran MiXCR on the RT-PCR reads; one entry per CDR3 protein. Of about 160,000 distinct CDR3 sequences in the sample, about a tenth were seen once. The sample was non-naive T cells sorted from PBMCs, taken more than 35 days after vaccination. Every receptor here comes from a man aged 45 to 65 who received an inactivated influenza vaccine.

This clonotype was seen at least ten times. The chain joins TRBV18 to TRBJ2-1; TRBD2 matches at 8 bases. The CDR3 has 14 residues. Germline lookup yields CDR1 KGHSH and CDR2 LQKENI. The V and J ends lost 8 bases and 0 bases, in that order; junction bases with no gene match: 3. The CDR3 region is CASLAGRSYNEQFF. The CDR3 nucleotides read TGTGCCAGCCTAGCGGGCCGCTCCTACAATGAGCAGTTCTTC.

The V gene is TRBV28, the J gene TRBJ2-7; D is ambiguous. V was pared by 6 bases and J by 4 bases, with 10 bases between. Germline CDR1 and CDR2: MDHEN and SYDVKM. The CDR3 is made up of 12 amino acids. The CDR3 nucleotides read TGTGCCAGCAGCCTAACTAAATACGAGCAGTACTTC. Translating it yields CASSLTKYEQYF. The full variable domain, its missing parts supplied by reference TRBV28 and TRBJ2-7, is DVKVTQSSRYLVKRTGEKVFLECVQDMDHENMFWYRQDPGLGLRLIYFSYDVKMKEKGDIPEGYSVSREKKERFSLILESASTNQTSMYLCASSLTKYEQYFGPGTRLTVT.

This clonotype was detected a few times. V gene TRBV4-2 combines with J gene TRBJ2-2, with TRBD1 as a possible D gene (5 bases). V was cut by 3 bases and J by 2 bases, with 7 bases left in between. Germline assignment: CDR1 LGHNA and CDR2 YNFKEQ. CDR3 length: 14 amino acids. In DNA form, the CDR3 reads TGTGCCAGCAGCCATACAGGAAACACCGGGGAGCTGTTTTTT. As protein: CASSHTGNTGELFF.

In its sample, this clonotype was seen a few times. This sequence joins TRBV4-3 and TRBJ2-4; D unclear. The germline V and J ends were trimmed by 1 base and 6 bases, with 10 bases remaining between them. CDR1 is LGHNA, CDR2 YSLEER, per germline. The CDR3 is made up of 14 amino acids. This chain's CDR3 is CASSQGLPPNIQYF. The CDR3 nucleotides read TGCGCCAGCAGCCAAGGGCTCCCTCCAAACATTCAGTACTTC.

This clonotype turned up a few times. The V call is TRBV6-5, the J call TRBJ1-2; TRBD1 matches at 9 bases. This CDR3 has 14 amino acids. Trimming at V came to 2 bases and at J to 12 bases, leaving 10 bases not matched to a gene. CDR1 MNHEY and CDR2 SVGAGI come from the germline V gene. The CDR3 nucleotides are TGTGCCAGCAGTTACCGAGGGGGACAGGGTTACGACACCTTC. This gives the protein CASSYRGGQGYDTF.

The rearrangement uses TRBV7-9 and TRBJ2-7, with D unclear. The CDR3 has 12 amino acids. The germline gives CDR1 SEHNR, CDR2 FQNEAQ (reference sequence). V shed 5 bases and J shed 4 bases, with 9 bases lying between them. The CDR3 DNA sequence: TGTGCCAGCAGCCCCATTGGGTACGAGCAGTACTTC. This sequence encodes CASSPIGYEQYF.

This clonotype has a handful of counts. The V gene is TRBV6-5, the J gene TRBJ1-6; D uncertain. The CDR3 length is 16 residues. Trimming shortened V by 0 bases and J by 6 bases, and 12 bases separated the two germline ends. Per the germline V gene, CDR1 is MNHEY and CDR2 is SVGAGI. CDR3 in DNA: TGTGCCAGCAGTTACTCCTCGGCAGGAATTAATTCACCCCTCCACTTT. Its protein is CASSYSSAGINSPLHF.

This clonotype was recorded at least ten times. The chain links TRBV12-3 or TRBV12-4 to TRBJ2-7; D might be TRBD1 (6 bases). Trimming took 7 bases from V and 1 from J, leaving 11 bases between them. The CDR3 runs to 13 residues. CDR3 sequence: CASNRGGSYEQYF. The CDR3 DNA reads as TGTGCCAGCAACCGAGGGGGTTCCTACGAGCAGTACTTC.

Many counts were recorded for this clonotype. The gene calls are TRBV7-9 and TRBJ2-1, with D unresolved. The V gene lost 3 bases and the J gene lost 6 bases, with 18 bases spanning the gap. This CDR3 has 16 residues. In germline, CDR1 is SEHNR, CDR2 FQNEAQ (reference sequence). In DNA form, the CDR3 reads TGTGCCAGCAGCTTTAGTGGTCGGGTACTCCCCAATGAGCAGTTCTTC. Residues: CASSFSGRVLPNEQFF.

The chain combines TRBV2 with TRBJ1-1; TRBD1 is a possible D gene (5 bases). Trimming took off 7 bases at V and 4 bases at J, with 16 bases between the two ends. The CDR3 runs 14 residues. Germline V CDR1 and CDR2: SNHLY, FYNNEI. In DNA form, the CDR3 reads TGTGCCAGCAAGGGGAGGGCGGTGATCACTGAAGCTTTCTTT. Its translation: CASKGRAVITEAFF.

This rearrangement joins TRBV5-1 to TRBJ2-1, with D maybe TRBD2 (6 bases). This CDR3 comprises 14 residues. V was cut by 4 bases and J by 9 bases, with 17 bases left in between. Germline V lookup: CDR1 SGHRS, CDR2 YFSETQ. This CDR3 is CASSPRLGSGEQFF. Here the CDR3 DNA reads TGCGCCAGCAGCCCCAGACTAGGGAGCGGTGAGCAGTTCTTC.

This clonotype was found many times. V and J are TRBV5-5 and TRBJ2-1, with D uncertain. V shed 5 bases and J shed 10 bases, with 10 bases lying between them. CDR1 is SGHKS, CDR2 YYEKEE, per germline (reference sequence). This CDR3 is built from 11 residues. CDR3 protein: CASRDRREQFF. DNA of the CDR3: TGTGCCAGCAGGGACCGTAGGGAGCAGTTCTTC.

The V gene is TRBV20-1, the J gene TRBJ2-2, with 8 bases identical to TRBD1. CDR1 is DFQATT and CDR2 is SNEGSKA in the germline V gene (reference sequence). The length of the CDR3 is 15 residues. V lost 6 bases to trimming and J lost 6 bases; unmatched junction nucleotides: 12. CDR3 nucleotide sequence: TGCAGTGCCCATAGCAGGGGGCGCGCGGCCGGGGAGCTGTTTTTT. Translated: CSAHSRGRAAGELFF.

At least ten counts were recorded for this clonotype. V and J are TRBV27 and TRBJ1-1, with 7 positions matching TRBD1. CDR3 length equals 14 residues. Germline loops: CDR1 MNHEY, CDR2 SMNVEV (reference sequence). Unmatched junction bases numbered 6, after V lost 5 bases and J lost 3 bases. As DNA, the CDR3 is TGTGCCAGCAGTCCCCAGGGGGACCACACTGAAGCTTTCTTT. As protein: CASSPQGDHTEAFF.

This clonotype was recorded many times. CDR3 bases: TGTGCCAGCAGCCAAACGGCATATAGCAATCAGCCCCAGCATTTT. As protein: CASSQTAYSNQPQHF. V is TRBV3-1 and J is TRBJ1-5; D gene uncertain. The germline gives CDR1 LGHDT, CDR2 YNNKEL (reference sequence). The CDR3 sequence is 15 residues long. V lost 2 bases and J lost 0, with 8 bases in between.

This clonotype was seen ten or more times. The chain couples TRBV4-2 to TRBJ1-4; possible D gene TRBD1, 5 bases. Trimming shortened V by 0 bases and J by 4 bases, and 12 bases separated the two germline ends. Germline V gene lookup returns CDR1 LGHNA and CDR2 YNFKEQ. The CDR3 totals 16 residues. Here the CDR3 DNA reads TGTGCCAGCAGCCAAGATACGGGGGATCTTAATGAAAAACTGTTTTTT. This sequence encodes CASSQDTGDLNEKLFF.

This clonotype was detected a few times. The chain recombines TRBV5-1 with TRBJ1-6, with a possible D match to TRBD1 (5 bases). CDR1 and CDR2 from the germline V gene are SGHRS and YFSETQ. CDR3 length equals 14 residues. With 4 bases removed from V and 9 bases from J, the gap between germline ends came to 14 bases. This CDR3 reads CASSGGARGSPLHF. CDR3 in DNA: TGCGCCAGCAGCGGAGGGGCGCGGGGTTCACCCCTCCACTTT.

This clonotype was seen at least ten times. This chain connects TRBV6-1 to TRBJ1-3; unclear D gene. CDR3 size: 14 residues. Germline lookup yields CDR1 MNHNS and CDR2 SASEGT. Trimming took off 7 bases at V and 0 bases at J, with 10 bases between the two ends. Here the CDR3 DNA reads TGTGCCAGCATGAGCCTGAGCTCTGGAAACACCATATATTTT. Amino acids: CASMSLSSGNTIYF.

The V and J genes are TRBV12-3 or TRBV12-4 and TRBJ2-2, with D perhaps TRBD2 (6 bases). The CDR3 is 13 residues long. The V gene lost 2 bases and the J gene lost 6 bases, with 7 bases spanning the gap. CDR3 DNA sequence: TGTGCCAGCAGTTTAAGGGAGGCCGGGGAGCTGTTTTTT. Translation gives CASSLREAGELFF.

This clonotype has at least ten counts. This sequence joins TRBV28 and TRBJ2-7; possibly TRBD1 for D (6 bases). Germline CDR1 MDHEN, CDR2 SYDVKM. V lost 2 bases and J lost 0, with 11 bases in between. The CDR3 extends over 15 amino acids. As DNA, the CDR3 is TGTGCCAGCAGTTTAGAGACAGGACACTCCTACGAGCAGTACTTC. Translating gives CASSLETGHSYEQYF.

In its sample, this clonotype was seen a few times. V gene TRBV2 combines with J gene TRBJ2-2, with TRBD2 matching over 7 bases. The ends lost 6 bases at V and 5 bases at J; junction bases unmatched: 12. The V gene's germline CDR1 is SNHLY and CDR2 FYNNEI. This CDR3 has 16 amino acids. In nucleotides, the CDR3 is TGTGCCAGCAGGCTAGGCGGGAGAGGAGGGACCGGGGAGCTGTTTTTT. It specifies CASRLGGRGGTGELFF.

The CDR3, as DNA: TGTGCCAGCAGCAGTAGGGCTAACTATGGCTACACCTTC. Protein sequence: CASSSRANYGYTF. The chain links TRBV7-2 to TRBJ1-2; D is ambiguous. CDR1 SGHTA and CDR2 FQGNSA come from the germline V gene. Trimming removed 5 bases from V and 0 bases from J, with 7 bases in between. The CDR3 is 13 residues long.

Written as DNA, the CDR3 is TGCAGCGCCACAACAGCGAACACTGAAGCTTTCTTT. This translates into CSATTANTEAFF. V gene TRBV29-1 combines with J gene TRBJ1-1; no definite D call. The CDR3 sequence is 12 residues long. Trimming stripped 7 bases from V and 1 base from J, with 10 bases between. CDR1 SQVTM and CDR2 ANQGSEA come from the germline V gene.

This clonotype was observed a few times. The chain joins TRBV27 to TRBJ1-2; TRBD1 aligns across 8 bases. CDR3 size: 14 residues. CDR1 is MNHEY and CDR2 is SMNVEV in the germline V gene (reference sequence). J was trimmed by 5 bases and V by 6 bases; bases with no gene match: 8. The CDR3 here is CASRPTGDRYGYTF. The CDR3 nucleotides read TGTGCCAGCAGACCGACAGGGGATCGGTATGGCTACACCTTC.

Points on this clonotype: A much larger clone is a single base away; this may be a read error. The chain uses TRBV2 and TRBJ2-1, with 10 bases lining up with TRBD2. Germline V gene lookup returns CDR1 SNHLY and CDR2 FYNNEI. J lost 2 bases, V lost 6 bases, and 7 bases had no gene match. This CDR3 is built from 16 residues. CDR3 in amino acids: CASSPGLAIPYNEQFF. DNA of the CDR3: TGTGCCAGCAGCCCGGGACTAGCGATTCCCTACAATGAGCAGTTCTTC.

This clonotype was counted only a few times. The chain links TRBV5-6 to TRBJ2-1, with 9 bases aligning to TRBD2. The germline V gene encodes CDR1 SGHDT and CDR2 YYEEEE. Unmatched junction bases numbered 9, after V lost 1 base and J lost 1 base. The length of the CDR3 is 18 residues. The CDR3 region is CASSLLGGGAVSYNEQFF. The CDR3 nucleotides are TGTGCCAGCAGCTTGCTTGGCGGGGGGGCCGTATCCTACAATGAGCAGTTCTTC.

The table lists this clonotype with a few counts. V and J are TRBV6-2 or TRBV6-3 and TRBJ2-7, with D maybe TRBD2 (6 bases). Germline V gene data show CDR1 as MNHEY and CDR2 as SVGEGT. The germline V and J ends were trimmed by 5 bases and 1 base, with 12 bases remaining between them. The CDR3 totals 14 residues. The DNA of the CDR3 is TGTGCCAGCAGTCCCCGCGGGGCGTCCTACGAGCAGTACTTC. Its translation is CASSPRGASYEQYF.